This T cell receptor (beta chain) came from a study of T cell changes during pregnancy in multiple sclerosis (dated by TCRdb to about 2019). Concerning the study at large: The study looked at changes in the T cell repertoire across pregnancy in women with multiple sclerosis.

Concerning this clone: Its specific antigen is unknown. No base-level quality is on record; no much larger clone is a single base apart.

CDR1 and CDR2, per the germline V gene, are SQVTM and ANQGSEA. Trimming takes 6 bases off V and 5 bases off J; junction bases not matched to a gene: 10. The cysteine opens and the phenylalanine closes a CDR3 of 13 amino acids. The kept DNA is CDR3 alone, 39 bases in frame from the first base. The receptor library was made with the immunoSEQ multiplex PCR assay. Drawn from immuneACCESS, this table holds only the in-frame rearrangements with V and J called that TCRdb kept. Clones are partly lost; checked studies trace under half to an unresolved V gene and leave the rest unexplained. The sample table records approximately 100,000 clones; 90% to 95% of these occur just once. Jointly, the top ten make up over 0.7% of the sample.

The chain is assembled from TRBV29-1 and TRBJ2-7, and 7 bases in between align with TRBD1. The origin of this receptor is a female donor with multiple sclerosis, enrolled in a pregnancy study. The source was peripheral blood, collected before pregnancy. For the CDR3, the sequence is CSVKRDRSDEQYF. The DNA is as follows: TGCAGCGTAAAACGGGACAGAAGTGACGAGCAGTACTTC.